These 18 T cell receptor beta chains were all obtained from the same sample, sequenced in a study of OX40 agonist ivuxolimab in advanced cancers. The assay was immunoSEQ multiplex PCR, and TCRdb's table has in-frame clones only and misses some. The sample contains tens of thousands of clones, 87% of which appear only once. The material was CD4+ or CD8+ T cells sorted from blood, obtained in a trial of the OX40 agonist ivuxolimab. All receptors come from an adult with an advanced solid tumor such as melanoma, head and neck, liver or kidney cancer.

The J gene is TRBJ2-5, the V gene TRBV2; a weak D match, TRBD2 (5 bases). CDR1 and CDR2 (germline): SNHLY, FYNNEI. V was clipped by 3 bases and J by 2 bases, with 16 bases between them. CDR3 length equals 16 residues. The CDR3, as DNA: TGTGCCAGCAGTGAGGCTGCGGGTGGAGGTCAAGAGACCCAGTACTTC. Protein: CASSEAAGGGQETQYF. The whole variable domain, remainder taken from reference TRBV2 and TRBJ2-5, is EPEVTQTPSHQVTQMGQEVILRCVPISNHLYFYWYRQILGQKVEFLVSFYNNEISEKSEIFDDQFSVERPDGSNFTLKIRSTKLEDSAMYFCASSEAAGGGQETQYFGPGTRLLVL.

The chain uses TRBV7-8 and TRBJ2-7, with 7 bases matching TRBD1. The CDR3 contains 15 residues. Germline V CDR1 and CDR2: SGHVS, FQNEAQ. V lost 1 base and J lost 6; bases outside the gene matches: 9. The CDR3 here is CASSLEPTGESEQYF. In nucleotides, the CDR3 is TGTGCCAGCAGCTTAGAACCCACAGGGGAGAGCGAGCAGTACTTC. Complete variable domain (other parts from reference TRBV7-8 and TRBJ2-7): GAGVSQSPRYKVAKRGQDVALRCDPISGHVSLFWYQQALGQGPEFLTYFQNEAQLDKSGLPSDRFFAERPEGSVSTLKIQRTQQEDSAVYLCASSLEPTGESEQYFGPGTRLTVT.

The rearrangement uses TRBV11-2 and TRBJ2-2, with 7 bases fitting TRBD2. In germline, CDR1 is SGHAT, CDR2 FQNNGV. The junction had 1 base not matched to a gene; V was cut back by 6 bases and J by 0 bases. The CDR3 is made up of 14 amino acids. The CDR3 DNA reads TGTGCCAGCAGTCGGGGGGCGAACACCGGGGAGCTGTTTTTT. Amino acid sequence: CASSRGANTGELFF.

The rearrangement joins TRBV2 to TRBJ2-7, with 7 nucleotides matching TRBD1. The ends lost 6 bases at V and 3 bases at J; junction bases unmatched: 14. Germline V gene lookup returns CDR1 SNHLY and CDR2 FYNNEI. The CDR3 has 16 amino acids. DNA for the CDR3: TGTGCCAGCAGGAAAGCCGGGACAGCAAGGTTCTACGAGCAGTACTTC. Translated: CASRKAGTARFYEQYF.

This clone was counted only a few times. The V call is TRBV2, the J call TRBJ1-5; D not resolved. Germline values: CDR1 SNHLY, CDR2 FYNNEI. V was shortened by 3 bases and J by 4 bases, with 4 bases between the two germline ends. The CDR3 loop spans 12 amino acids. DNA for the CDR3: TGTGCCAGCAGTGAGTCTAATCAGCCCCAGCATTTT. As protein: CASSESNQPQHF.

This clone was counted a single time. The chain combines TRBV15 with TRBJ2-1; the D gene is possibly TRBD1 (7 bases). The V end was cut by 6 bases, the J end by 7 bases, with 19 bases between. The CDR3 extends over 15 amino acids. Germline CDR1 and CDR2: LNHNV and YYDKDF (reference sequence). This chain's CDR3 is CATRPQGGLGNEQFF. The CDR3, as DNA: TGTGCCACCAGACCCCAGGGGGGATTAGGGAATGAGCAGTTCTTC. The full variable domain, its missing parts supplied by reference TRBV15 and TRBJ2-1, is DAMVIQNPRYQVTQFGKPVTLSCSQTLNHNVMYWYQQKSSQAPKLLFHYYDKDFNNEADTPDNFQSRRPNTSFCFLDIRSPGLGDTAMYLCATRPQGGLGNEQFFGPGTRLTVL.

This clone was found a few times. This chain joins TRBV5-1 and TRBJ2-3; 9 nucleotides align to TRBD2. The CDR3 consists of 17 residues. Trimming took 5 bases from V and 5 from J; bases not matched to a gene: 15. Germline V gene lookup returns CDR1 SGHRS and CDR2 YFSETQ. This CDR3 is CASRNSIAGDRGDTQYF. The CDR3 DNA reads as TGCGCCAGCAGAAACTCCATAGCGGGAGATCGGGGAGATACGCAGTATTTT.

The chain couples TRBV11-2 to TRBJ2-7; D possibly corresponds to TRBD1 (7 bases). Germline V gives CDR1 SGHAT, CDR2 FQNNGV. This CDR3 spans 15 amino acids. V was clipped by 6 bases and J by 2 bases, with 17 bases between them. Written as DNA, the CDR3 is TGTGCCAGCAGTCAGGGGGGACTCTCGACCTACGAGCAGTACTTC. It translates to CASSQGGLSTYEQYF.

The V and J genes are TRBV27 and TRBJ2-2; D could derive from TRBD1 or TRBD2 (6 bases each). V lost 2 bases, J lost 4 bases, and 11 bases lay in between. The CDR3 is 15 amino acids. From germline, CDR1 is MNHEY and CDR2 SMNVEV (reference sequence). The CDR3 is CASSLKQGGTGELFF. For the CDR3, the DNA is TGTGCCAGCAGTTTAAAACAGGGAGGCACCGGGGAGCTGTTTTTT.

The V and J genes are TRBV29-1 and TRBJ2-7, with D uncertain. Trimming stripped 7 bases from V and 6 bases from J, with 13 bases between. The CDR3 has 11 residues. Looked up from germline, CDR1 is SQVTM and CDR2 is ANQGSEA. The chain's CDR3 is CSALTGSEQYF. In nucleotides, the CDR3 is TGCAGCGCCCTCACCGGGTCCGAGCAGTACTTC.

This sequence joins TRBV18 and TRBJ2-3; D call uncertain. The CDR3 has 15 residues. The V end lost 3 bases, the J end lost 4 bases, and 14 bases lay between the germline ends. Germline assignment: CDR1 KGHSH and CDR2 LQKENI. The CDR3 coding sequence is TGTGCCAGCTCACCGCGCGACTCCCCCGCAGATACGCAGTATTTT. Translating gives CASSPRDSPADTQYF.

V gene TRBV18 combines with J gene TRBJ1-1, with 8 nucleotides matching TRBD1. Losses at the gene ends were 4 bases for V and 5 bases for J; bases not matched to a gene: 9. Per the germline V gene, CDR1 is KGHSH and CDR2 is LQKENI. The CDR3 is 15 residues long. CDR3 bases: TGTGCCAGCTCACTGGACAGGGAGAGGAGGACTGAAGCTTTCTTT. Its translation is CASSLDRERRTEAFF.

The J gene is TRBJ2-1, the V gene TRBV19; 12 bases are a match to TRBD2. The V segment lost 5 bases and the J segment 2 bases; nucleotides outside the gene matches: 19. The CDR3 runs 21 residues. The V gene's germline CDR1 is LNHDA and CDR2 SQIVND (reference sequence). The chain's CDR3 is CASSADLMSRASGRAYNEQFF. As DNA, the CDR3 is TGTGCCAGTAGTGCCGACCTAATGAGCCGGGCTAGCGGGAGGGCCTACAATGAGCAGTTCTTC. Based on the CDR3 plus reference TRBV19 and TRBJ2-1, the full variable domain is DGGITQSPKYLFRKEGQNVTLSCEQNLNHDAMYWYRQDPGQGLRLIYYSQIVNDFQKGDIAEGYSVSREKKESFPLTVTSAQKNPTAFYLCASSADLMSRASGRAYNEQFFGPGTRLTVL.

The chain couples TRBV19 to TRBJ1-1; D not resolved. The CDR3 consists of 16 residues. Germline-derived CDR1 and CDR2 are LNHDA and SQIVND (reference sequence). V dropped 5 bases and J dropped 0 bases, with 16 bases sitting between them. The CDR3 sequence: CASSARLQRMNTEAFF. CDR3 in DNA: TGTGCCAGTAGTGCACGACTTCAACGCATGAACACTGAAGCTTTCTTT.

The count of this clone is one. V is TRBV7-2 and J is TRBJ1-2, with unresolved D. Germline loops: CDR1 SGHTA, CDR2 FQGNSA. The V and J ends lost 5 bases and 4 bases respectively, with 14 bases between them. The CDR3 loop spans 14 amino acids. As DNA, the CDR3 is TGTGCCAGCAGCCATGATCCCCCTCGCTATGGCTACACCTTC. This codes for CASSHDPPRYGYTF.

J is TRBJ2-7 and V is TRBV6-6, with 9 bases that match TRBD2. V dropped 6 bases and J dropped 2; count of bases not matched to a gene: 8. The CDR3 loop spans 15 amino acids. CDR1 and CDR2 (germline): MNHNY, SVGAGI (reference sequence). CDR3 residues: CASSPIAGATYEQYF. The CDR3, as DNA: TGTGCCAGCAGCCCCATAGCGGGGGCCACCTACGAGCAGTACTTC.

The V call is TRBV7-9, the J call TRBJ2-7; 7 nucleotides agree with TRBD1. There are 13 residues in the CDR3. Germline V CDR1 and CDR2: SEHNR, FQNEAQ (reference sequence). Unmatched junction bases numbered 8, after V lost 5 bases and J lost 7 bases. CDR3 bases: TGTGCCAGCAGCCTGACAGGGTCGGGGGAGCAGTACTTC. It translates to CASSLTGSGEQYF.

The chain uses TRBV11-3 and TRBJ2-2, with D maybe TRBD2 (6 bases). Germline V gene data show CDR1 as SGHNT and CDR2 as YENEEA. There are 14 residues in the CDR3. V lost 5 bases and J lost 5, with 12 bases in between. The CDR3 loop is CASSVWGETGELFF. CDR3 sequence (DNA): TGTGCCAGCAGCGTTTGGGGGGAAACCGGGGAGCTGTTTTTT.